This entry is about one TCR beta chain. CDR1 is SGHRS, CDR2 YFSETQ, per germline. J gave up 5 bases and V 4 bases, and 10 bases lay outside the gene matches. The CDR3 sequence is 15 residues long. These data come from a study of blood T cell repertoires in COVID-19. Study as a whole: Acute and convalescent COVID-19 samples came from the United States, Italy and Spain.

In the original processing: Reference gene primer amplification in the assay estimated nucleated cell counts. Assay used: immunoSEQ multiplex PCR; TCRdb lists only in-frame clones, some missing. V, J and clone size were drawn from that table, and D and trimming were deduced from the DNA. The sample yields about 68,000 clones, just under 80% seen once. This TCR was sampled from a woman aged 55-70 years with acute or convalescent COVID-19. Sequenced: peripheral blood. This chain links TRBV5-1 with TRBJ2-3, with 7 nucleotides matching TRBD2. The CDR3 coding sequence is TGCGCCAGCAGCCGCGTACTAGGGAGGGGAGATACGCAGTATTTT. As protein: CASSRVLGRGDTQYF. Combining the CDR3 with reference TRBV5-1 and TRBJ2-3 gives the whole variable domain KAGVTQTPRYLIKTRGQQVTLSCSPISGHRSVSWYQQTPGQGLQFLFEYFSETQRNKGNFPGRFSGRQFSNSRSEMNVSTLELGDSALYLCASSRVLGRGDTQYFGPGTRLTVL.